These 23 T cell receptor beta chains came from one sample sequenced in a study of T-cell memory formation after mild COVID-19. TCRdb ran MiXCR on the 5' RACE reads and lists one entry per CDR3 protein. The sample has roughly 580,000 distinct CDR3 sequences, more than 15% seen once; the top ten hold around 12%. The sequencing input was PBMCs or a T cell subset sorted from them (not recorded which). These receptors all stem from an adult woman who had mild COVID-19 (a few samples of this study predate the infection). Cell type and time point are not known.

This clonotype was counted between two and nine times. The chain has TRBV7-2 and TRBJ2-5; the match to TRBD2 covers 11 bases. J was trimmed by 1 base and V by 4 bases; bases with no gene match: 8. Per germline, CDR1 SGHTA and CDR2 FQGNSA. This CDR3 contains 17 residues. This CDR3 reads CASSWIPGLAVQETQYF. The CDR3 nucleotides are TGTGCCAGCAGCTGGATTCCGGGACTAGCGGTCCAAGAGACCCAGTACTTC.

This clonotype turned up a few times. The gene calls are TRBV12-3 or TRBV12-4 and TRBJ2-6; D uncertain. The V end was cut by 7 bases, the J end by 0 bases, with 10 bases between. The CDR3 length is 15 residues. CDR3 nucleotide sequence: TGTGCCAGCACTGTTCGGACCTCTGGGGCCAACGTCCTGACTTTC. This codes for CASTVRTSGANVLTF.

The chain couples TRBV6-4 to TRBJ2-1; 7 bases agree with TRBD1. The trim removed 3 bases at V and 11 bases at J, leaving 7 bases unmatched. The CDR3 has 13 residues. Germline CDR1 reads MRHNA; CDR2 reads SNTAGT. The CDR3 reads CASSEDRPGKQFF. The CDR3 bases are TGTGCCAGCAGTGAGGACAGGCCTGGGAAGCAGTTCTTC.

The chain links TRBV4-2 to TRBJ2-3, with D tentatively TRBD2 (7 bases). Germline V gene sequence: CDR1 LGHNA, CDR2 YNFKEQ. The CDR3 is 16 amino acids. Trimming took 0 bases from V and 7 from J, leaving 17 bases between them. The CDR3 DNA reads TGTGCCAGCAGCCAAGATCAAGTCGGGGGGCGGAATACGCAGTATTTT. This encodes CASSQDQVGGRNTQYF.

V usage is TRBV4-2 and J usage is TRBJ2-7, with TRBD2 identical over 11 bases. CDR1 is LGHNA, CDR2 YNFKEQ, per germline. V lost 1 base to trimming and J lost 1 base; unmatched junction nucleotides: 3. This CDR3 is built from 16 residues. The CDR3 DNA reads as TGTGCCAGCAGCCAAGCCGGGACTAGCGGATCCTACGAGCAGTACTTC. Amino acids: CASSQAGTSGSYEQYF.

There are a few counts of this clonotype. CDR3 residues: CASQTTIGEVNTEAFF. As DNA, the CDR3 is TGCGCCAGTCAAACTACTATTGGCGAGGTGAACACTGAAGCTTTCTTT. The V call is TRBV5-1, the J call TRBJ1-1; D unclear. From germline, CDR1 is SGHRS and CDR2 YFSETQ. V gave up 8 bases and J gave up 0 bases, with 20 bases separating them. The CDR3 is 16 amino acids.

The chain is built from TRBV6-5 and TRBJ2-1, with TRBD2 matching over 13 bases. Per germline, CDR1 MNHEY and CDR2 SVGAGI. V dropped 2 bases and J dropped 2; count of bases not matched to a gene: 3. The CDR3 totals 17 residues. CDR3 sequence: CASSYHGLAGAYNEQFF. The CDR3, as DNA: TGTGCCAGCAGTTACCACGGACTAGCGGGAGCCTACAATGAGCAGTTCTTC.

This clonotype has at least ten counts. The chain recombines TRBV5-1 with TRBJ2-1, with 9 bases that match TRBD2. This CDR3 spans 15 amino acids. Germline V gene lookup returns CDR1 SGHRS and CDR2 YFSETQ. V trimming: 2 bases; J trimming: 8 bases; junction bases outside the gene matches: 8. This CDR3 reads CASSLIAGEEDEQFF. DNA of the CDR3: TGCGCCAGCAGCTTAATAGCGGGAGAGGAAGATGAGCAGTTCTTC.

This clonotype was seen a handful of times. This chain joins TRBV5-6 and TRBJ2-7, with 9 bases matching TRBD1. Unmatched junction bases numbered 7, after V lost 6 bases and J lost 0 bases. Germline V lookup: CDR1 SGHDT, CDR2 YYEEEE. This CDR3 has 15 amino acids. The CDR3 DNA follows: TGTGCCAGCACCCTAGGACAGGGGAACTCCTACGAGCAGTACTTC. Translated: CASTLGQGNSYEQYF. Complete variable domain (other parts from reference TRBV5-6 and TRBJ2-7): DAGVTQSPTHLIKTRGQQVTLRCSPKSGHDTVSWYQQALGQGPQFIFQYYEEEERQRGNFPDRFSGHQFPNYSSELNVNALLLGDSALYLCASTLGQGNSYEQYFGPGTRLTVT.

This clonotype was detected only a few times. The rearrangement links TRBV13 to TRBJ2-7; no firm D call. The length of the CDR3 is 14 residues. The V and J ends lost 5 bases and 2 bases respectively, with 13 bases between them. Germline values: CDR1 PRHDT, CDR2 FYEKMQ (reference sequence). This chain's CDR3 is CASSSRSGTYEQYF. The CDR3 DNA is TGTGCCAGCAGCAGCAGATCAGGAACCTACGAGCAGTACTTC. The whole variable domain, remainder taken from reference TRBV13 and TRBJ2-7, is AAGVIQSPRHLIKEKRETATLKCYPIPRHDTVYWYQQGPGQDPQFLISFYEKMQSDKGSIPDRFSAQQFSDYHSELNMSSLELGDSALYFCASSSRSGTYEQYFGPGTRLTVT.

The count of this clonotype is one. This chain links TRBV11-2 with TRBJ2-1, with D possibly being TRBD2 (5 bases). Trimming cost V 7 bases and J 5 bases, with 15 bases left between them. The CDR3 sequence is 14 residues long. Germline lookup yields CDR1 SGHAT and CDR2 FQNNGV. The CDR3 spells CASTPPPGNNEQFF. CDR3 DNA sequence: TGTGCCAGCACCCCACCCCCGGGGAACAATGAGCAGTTCTTC.

The V gene is TRBV19, the J gene TRBJ2-1; 9 positions match TRBD1. V was pared by 7 bases and J by 7 bases, with 11 bases of the junction left unmatched. Germline-derived CDR1 and CDR2 are LNHDA and SQIVND (reference sequence). There are 15 residues in the CDR3. The CDR3 protein is CASTPLGQGDNEQFF. The DNA of the CDR3 is TGTGCCAGTACTCCACTGGGACAGGGAGATAATGAGCAGTTCTTC.

The rearrangement uses TRBV30 and TRBJ1-1, with unresolved D. Germline values: CDR1 GTSNPN, CDR2 SVGIG (reference sequence). The CDR3 extends over 13 amino acids. Trimming removed 4 bases at V and 0 bases at J, with 9 bases between. The CDR3 here is CAWKEYMNTEAFF. DNA of the CDR3: TGTGCCTGGAAAGAGTACATGAACACTGAAGCTTTCTTT.

The rearrangement uses TRBV6-2 or TRBV6-3 and TRBJ1-1; the match to TRBD1 covers 7 bases. V was pared by 4 bases and J by 0 bases, with 11 bases of the junction left unmatched. The CDR3 sequence is 17 residues long. In germline, CDR1 is MNHEY, CDR2 SVGEGT. CDR3 region: CASSSTGVGQVNTEAFF. CDR3 coding DNA: TGTGCCAGCAGTTCTACTGGAGTCGGACAGGTGAACACTGAAGCTTTCTTT.

This chain joins TRBV24-1 and TRBJ1-2; no reliable D call. The germline V gene has CDR1 KGHDR and CDR2 SFDVKD. The CDR3 is 15 residues long. Trimming took 3 bases from V and 6 from J, leaving 16 bases between them. In DNA form, the CDR3 reads TGTGCCACCAGTGATCCTCGTACTGACTTGCATGGCTACACCTTC. Its protein is CATSDPRTDLHGYTF.

This clonotype has just a few counts. This chain uses TRBV6-5 with TRBJ2-3; D is perhaps TRBD1 (5 bases). This CDR3 has 14 amino acids. Between the trimmed V and J ends, which lost 6 bases and 10 bases, there was a span of 20 bases. Germline V gives CDR1 MNHEY, CDR2 SVGAGI. As DNA, the CDR3 is TGTGCCAGCAGCCCCCGGGTGATAGGGGTACCGCAGTATTTT. Its translation: CASSPRVIGVPQYF.

The sample holds one count of this clonotype. This chain connects TRBV10-3 to TRBJ2-7; 7 nucleotides line up with TRBD2. V trimming: 11 bases; J trimming: 4 bases; junction bases outside the gene matches: 11. CDR1 and CDR2 from the germline V gene are ENHRY and SYGVKD. The CDR3 runs 13 residues. This CDR3 reads CAAQTGTTYEQYF. The CDR3 region has the DNA TGTGCCGCGCAGACCGGGACTACTTACGAGCAGTACTTC.

This clonotype was seen only a few times. V is TRBV9 and J is TRBJ1-4, with D hard to call. V lost 5 bases and J lost 0, with 8 bases in between. Looked up from germline, CDR1 is SGDLS and CDR2 is YYNGEE. This CDR3 has 14 amino acids. The chain's CDR3 is CASSRRTTNEKLFF. The CDR3 DNA follows: TGTGCCAGCAGTCGGAGAACAACTAATGAAAAACTGTTTTTT.

The chain combines TRBV24-1 with TRBJ2-3; a weak D match, TRBD2 (5 bases). Looked up from germline, CDR1 is KGHDR and CDR2 is SFDVKD. V was shortened by 2 bases and J by 6 bases, with 14 bases between the two germline ends. The CDR3 extends over 15 amino acids. CDR3 DNA: TGTGCCACCAGTGATTCCGGCAGCCCTAGCGATACGCAGTATTTT. Residues: CATSDSGSPSDTQYF.

This chain links TRBV12-3 or TRBV12-4 with TRBJ2-1; 9 bases line up with TRBD2. This CDR3 is 11 amino acids long. The CDR3 here is CGSGGYNEQFF. DNA of the CDR3: TGTGGTAGCGGGGGCTACAATGAGCAGTTCTTC.

The sample holds a few counts of this clonotype. The chain joins TRBV12-3 or TRBV12-4 to TRBJ1-5, with D unresolved. V was trimmed by 3 bases and J by 4 bases, leaving 13 bases between them. The CDR3 is 15 residues long. The CDR3 nucleotides are TGTGCCAGCAGTTTTCTAGGGCTCGGGAATCAGCCCCAGCATTTT. Its translation is CASSFLGLGNQPQHF.

As to this clonotype: The junction shows a germline mismatch at one end, possibly a read error. The rearrangement uses TRBV7-7 and TRBJ2-1; D possibly matches TRBD1 or TRBD2 (5 bases each). Germline V gives CDR1 SSHAT, CDR2 FNYEAQ (reference sequence). This CDR3 contains 18 residues. The CDR3 nucleotides are TGTGCTAGCAGCTTAGCGCCGGGGTCCCGGGGCACCTACAATGAGCAGTTCTTC. This codes for CASSLAPGSRGTYNEQFF.

This clonotype was seen more than once but under ten times. The chain joins TRBV15 to TRBJ1-1, with TRBD1 identical over 7 bases. This CDR3 has 14 amino acids. The V gene's germline CDR1 is LNHNV and CDR2 YYDKDF (reference sequence). V lost 5 bases and J lost 5; bases outside the gene matches: 8. CDR3: CATSGRGLGTEAFF. In nucleotides, the CDR3 is TGTGCCACCAGCGGCAGGGGGTTGGGGACTGAAGCTTTCTTT.